The 4 T cell receptor beta chains in this list originate from one sample, sequenced in a study of cytomegalovirus exposure and HLA in healthy donors. Amplification used 60 Vbeta primers and 13 Jbeta primers. Sequencing was performed with immunoSEQ multiplex PCR; in TCRdb, only in-frame clones are kept and a portion is missing. The sample lists 190,000 or so clones, about 80% seen once, with about a tenth in the top ten. The material sequenced was PBMCs. The receptors were gathered from a woman aged 45-65 years in good health and CMV-seropositive.

The CDR3 DNA reads as TGTGCCATCAGTGATCAGGCCTTTGAAAAACTGTTTTTT. It translates to CAISDQAFEKLFF. V and J are TRBV10-3 and TRBJ1-4; D call uncertain. The germline gives CDR1 ENHRY, CDR2 SYGVKD. The V end lost 3 bases, the J end lost 7 bases, and 9 bases lay between the germline ends. The CDR3 extends over 13 amino acids.

This chain's CDR3 is CASSMAGWNGGELFF. In DNA form, the CDR3 reads TGTGCCAGTAGTATGGCAGGCTGGAATGGCGGGGAGCTGTTTTTT. This chain joins TRBV19 and TRBJ2-2; D is uncertain. There are 15 residues in the CDR3. V was cut by 3 bases and J by 7 bases, with 15 bases left in between. Germline CDR1 is LNHDA and CDR2 is SQIVND (reference sequence).

The CDR3 DNA is TGTGCCAGCAGCCCCCTATCCGGGGAGCTGTTTTTT. This translates into CASSPLSGELFF. The V gene is TRBV7-3, the J gene TRBJ2-2, with no clear D. CDR3 length equals 12 residues. V shed 5 bases and J shed 6 bases, with 7 bases lying between them. CDR1 is SGHTA, CDR2 FQGTGA, per germline.

The rearrangement uses TRBV4-1 and TRBJ2-7; D perhaps matches TRBD1 (5 bases). The V gene lost 8 bases and the J gene lost 0 bases, with 17 bases spanning the gap. Per the germline V gene, CDR1 is MGHRA and CDR2 is YSYEKL. This CDR3 spans 15 amino acids. CDR3: CASGPFQGGSYEQYF. CDR3 nucleotide sequence: TGCGCCAGCGGGCCGTTTCAGGGCGGCTCCTACGAGCAGTACTTC.